These T cell receptor beta chains were read from a single sample in a study of regulatory T cells in long-lasting Graves disease. TCRdb processed the multiplex PCR reads anew with MiXCR; each CDR3 protein has one entry. This table holds under 450,000 distinct CDR3 sequences, roughly 20% found once. Sequenced here: peripheral blood mononuclear cells (PBMCs), sampled when the disease was refractory, from a patient treated with antithyroid drugs. These receptors were collected from a woman aged 40 to 55 with Graves disease. CDR3s include the opening cysteine and the closing phenylalanine or tryptophan. The order of the fields is V gene, D gene, clone size, J gene, CDR3 DNA, CDR3 protein. A D gene is named only where the DNA matches it firmly. Clone size is shown for a subset of rows, as once, few, many or a class of expanded clone.

TRBV29-1,.,.,TRBJ1-5,TGCAGCGTTAAAGGGAGGGACAATCAGCCCCAGCATTTT,CSVKGRDNQPQHF
TRBV11-2,.,many,TRBJ2-7,TGTGCCAGCAGCTTAATTGGGGAACCCCACGAGCAGTACTTC,CASSLIGEPHEQYF
TRBV11-2,TRBD2,few,TRBJ2-7,TGTGCCAGCAGCGCCGGGACTAGCGGGCTTTCCTACGAGCAGTACTTC,CASSAGTSGLSYEQYF
TRBV28,.,many,TRBJ2-5,TGTGCCACCAGGGGTGGAGTCGGAGAGACCCAGTACTTC,CATRGGVGETQYF
TRBV5-6,TRBD2,.,TRBJ2-4,TGTGCCAGCAGCCGAGCGGGATTCAAAAACATTCAGTACTTC,CASSRAGFKNIQYF
TRBV9,TRBD2,.,TRBJ2-1,TGTGCCAGCAGGGCCGCGGGGGACAATGAGCAGTTCTTC,CASRAAGDNEQFF
TRBV2,.,.,TRBJ1-5,TGTGCCAGCAGTGTTCAAAGGACGGCTCTCAATCAGCCCCAGCATTTT,CASSVQRTALNQPQHF
TRBV6-1,.,.,TRBJ2-2,TGTGCCAGCATTCGGACACTTTCGAACACCGGGGAGCTGTTTTTT,CASIRTLSNTGELFF
TRBV2,.,many,TRBJ2-7,TGTGCCAGCAGTGAAGGGACCTTATTCGAGGGGGAGCAGTACTTC,CASSEGTLFEGEQYF
TRBV6-1,TRBD1,many,TRBJ2-7,TGTGCCAGCAGGGACAGGTCCTACGAGCAGTACTTC,CASRDRSYEQYF
TRBV27,.,.,TRBJ1-2,TGTGCCAGCAGTCGACGGGGGGGTTACTATGGCTACACCTTC,CASSRRGGYYGYTF
TRBV5-1,.,.,TRBJ1-5,TGCGCCAGCAGCTTGGATGGCCTTGGAGGCAATCAGCCCCAGCATTTT,CASSLDGLGGNQPQHF
TRBV6-1,.,many,TRBJ2-5,TGTGCCAGCAAGGGGGAGGACTATATAACTGAGACCCAGTACTTC,CASKGEDYITETQYF
TRBV29-1,TRBD2,few,TRBJ2-1,TGCAGCGTGGACGGTGGGGCTAGCGGGAGGTACAATGAGCAGTTCTTC,CSVDGGASGRYNEQFF
TRBV28,.,many,TRBJ1-5,TGTGCCAGCAGGGGCAGGTCGGGATTACTCGCAGGAGATAATCAGCCCCAGCATTTT,CASRGRSGLLAGDNQPQHF
TRBV28,TRBD2,many,TRBJ2-7,TGTGCCAGCAGTACTTGGCTAGCGGGAGTAAACGAGCAGTACTTC,CASSTWLAGVNEQYF
TRBV20-1,.,.,TRBJ1-2,TGCAGTGGGGCCGGGGGGTCCTATGGCTACACCTTC,CSGAGGSYGYTF
TRBV7-3,TRBD2,many,TRBJ2-3,TGTGCCAGCAGCTCGACGGGACTAGCAGGCGATACGCAGTATTTT,CASSSTGLAGDTQYF
TRBV5-1,.,.,TRBJ2-5,TGCGCCAGCAGCTTAGAGGTGCAAGAGACCCAGTACTTC,CASSLEVQETQYF
TRBV6-1,.,.,TRBJ2-7,TGTGCCAGCTCACCACCGGAGATTCAAAGGACCTACGAGCAGTACTTC,CASSPPEIQRTYEQYF
TRBV27,.,few,TRBJ1-6,TGTGCCAGCAGTTTATCGAGCCATTCACCCCTCCACTTT,CASSLSSHSPLHF
TRBV7-6,.,.,TRBJ2-2,TGTGCCAGCAGCTTAGTGGGACAAGCCACCGGGGAGCTGTTTTTT,CASSLVGQATGELFF
TRBV18,.,.,TRBJ1-6,TGTGCCAGCTCACAGGATCGAGGGTATAATTCACCCCTCCACTTT,CASSQDRGYNSPLHF
TRBV6-1,.,few,TRBJ2-7,TGTGCCAGCAGCCCCGGGACTCTTAGAGAGCAGTACTTC,CASSPGTLREQYF
TRBV27,.,.,TRBJ1-6,TGTGCCAGCAGTTTAGGGAACTTAAATTCACCCCTCCACTTT,CASSLGNLNSPLHF
TRBV2,.,medium-sized,TRBJ1-4,TGTGCCAGCAGTGAGGGACCGTGGAATGAAAAACTGTTTTTT,CASSEGPWNEKLFF
TRBV12-3/TRBV12-4,TRBD2,.,TRBJ2-7,TGTGCCAGCAGTCCGACTAGCGGGAGCCCCTACAAGCAGTACTTC,CASSPTSGSPYKQYF
TRBV9,.,.,TRBJ2-3,TGTGCCAGCAGCGTAGGGGGGATAGACCGGAAAGATACGCAGTATTTT,CASSVGGIDRKDTQYF
TRBV5-6,.,.,TRBJ2-2,TGTGCCAGCAGCTCACTCGCCTATCTAGCGTTGACCGGGGAGCTGTTTTTT,CASSSLAYLALTGELFF
TRBV7-9,.,few,TRBJ2-5,TGTGCCAGCAGCTTATTGTCCGGGGGAGAGACCCAGTACTTC,CASSLLSGGETQYF
TRBV28,TRBD1,many,TRBJ2-7,TGTGCCAGCAGTTTATACTTCGGGACAGGGTCCTACGAGCAGTACTTC,CASSLYFGTGSYEQYF
TRBV7-9,.,.,TRBJ2-7,TGTGCCAGCAGCATACAAACCCCTGACGAGCAGTACTTC,CASSIQTPDEQYF
TRBV28,.,.,TRBJ2-3,TGTGCCAGCAGTTTATCTTATTACGGAGGGAGCACAGATACGCAGTATTTT,CASSLSYYGGSTDTQYF
TRBV28,.,.,TRBJ1-2,TGTGCCAGCAGTTTCTCCAGGGGACCCTATGGCTACACCTTC,CASSFSRGPYGYTF
TRBV28,.,once,TRBJ2-1,TGTGCCAGCAGTTTCCCCAACAATGAGCAGTTCTTC,CASSFPNNEQFF
TRBV11-2,.,many,TRBJ1-1,TGTGCCAGCAGCTCCCGGACACATAACACTGAAGCTTTCTTT,CASSSRTHNTEAFF
TRBV18,.,.,TRBJ1-1,TGTGCCAGCTACGACCAGATGAACACTGAAGCTTTCTTT,CASYDQMNTEAFF
TRBV6-5,TRBD1,few,TRBJ1-6,TGTGCCAGCAGTTATGGGACAGGGGGCGAAGGCTCACCCCTCCACTTT,CASSYGTGGEGSPLHF
TRBV7-9,.,.,TRBJ2-2,TGTGCCAGCAGCTCATCCATTACCGGGGAGCTGTTTTTT,CASSSSITGELFF
TRBV20-1,.,few,TRBJ2-7,TGCAGTGCTAGCCCCCATCCCTTCCTAGCGGACAGCTCCTACGAGCAGTACTTC,CSASPHPFLADSSYEQYF
TRBV7-2,.,.,TRBJ2-1,TGTGCCAGCAGCGAACAGGGCCCGAGCTCCTACAATGAGCAGTTCTTC,CASSEQGPSSYNEQFF
TRBV29-1,.,few,TRBJ1-2,TGCAGCGTTGAAGATGGGGATAACTATGGCTACACCTTC,CSVEDGDNYGYTF
TRBV29-1,.,few,TRBJ1-3,TGCAGCGTTAGAACCTCTGGAAACACCATATATTTT,CSVRTSGNTIYF
TRBV7-3,TRBD2,.,TRBJ2-5,TGTGCCAGCAGCTTAAACGTCGCGGGACTAGGGGGAGAGACCCAGTACTTC,CASSLNVAGLGGETQYF
TRBV11-2,TRBD1,many,TRBJ2-2,TGTGCCAGCAGCCCCAGGACAGGGCAAGGCTACACCGGGGAGCTGTTTTTT,CASSPRTGQGYTGELFF
TRBV11-2,.,.,TRBJ2-3,TGTGCCAGCAGCCCCAAGGGCACAGATACGCAGTATTTT,CASSPKGTDTQYF
TRBV30,TRBD2,many,TRBJ2-5,TGTGCCTGGAGGGCTAGCGGGGAGACCCAGTACTTC,CAWRASGETQYF
TRBV28,.,many,TRBJ1-5,TGTGCCAGCAGTTTACCGCGTCATAGCAATCAGCCCCAGCATTTT,CASSLPRHSNQPQHF
TRBV30,TRBD1,.,TRBJ2-7,TGTGCCTGGACGGGACAGGCAAGCTCCTACGAGCAGTACTTC,CAWTGQASSYEQYF
TRBV2,.,many,TRBJ1-5,TGTGCCAGCACTCCGGACACCATCAATCAGCCCCAGCATTTT,CASTPDTINQPQHF
TRBV12-3/TRBV12-4,.,many,TRBJ2-1,TGTGCCAGCAGTTATGACATCTTGGATGAGCAGTTCTTC,CASSYDILDEQFF
TRBV28,TRBD1,many,TRBJ2-7,TGTGCCAGCAGTGAAGCCGGGACAGCCATTTCCTACGAGCAGTACTTC,CASSEAGTAISYEQYF
TRBV2,.,many,TRBJ2-7,TGTGCCAGCAGTGTTTCGAACGAGCAGTACTTC,CASSVSNEQYF